This entry features one T cell receptor (beta chain) sequence. These data come from a study of blood T cell repertoires in COVID-19. At the level of the study: The samples span acute and convalescent COVID-19 from the United States, Italy and Spain.

Study processing details: Amplification of reference gene primers provided the estimated nucleated cell counts. Sequencing was performed with immunoSEQ multiplex PCR; in TCRdb, only in-frame clones are kept and a portion is missing. From that table come the V and J calls and clone size; the DNA was used to work out D and trimming. The sample records some 80,000 clones, around 84% being singletons. This CDR3 has 16 amino acids. Trimming stripped 2 bases from V and 7 bases from J, with 20 bases between. CDR1 is SEHNR and CDR2 is FQNEAQ in the germline V gene (reference sequence). The source of this sequence is a woman aged 70 to 79 with acute or convalescent COVID-19. The chain uses TRBV7-9 and TRBJ1-2, with D perhaps TRBD1 (6 bases). The sequencing input was peripheral blood. The CDR3 loop is CASSLLPHRAKGGYTF. CDR3 bases: TGTGCCAGCAGCTTATTGCCGCACAGGGCAAAGGGTGGCTACACCTTC.